Sequencing of this T cell receptor (beta chain) was carried out in a study of blood T cell repertoires in COVID-19. In the study overall: COVID-19 samples, acute and convalescent, were from the United States, Italy and Spain.

Only in-frame clones appear in the TCRdb table, and some are missing; sequencing was by immunoSEQ multiplex PCR. The profile covers about 94,000 clones, with about 80% appearing a single time and around 6.5% taken by the ten largest. The CDR3 length is 13 residues. CDR1 SGHDT and CDR2 YYEEEE come from the germline V gene. Trimming pared 4 bases from V and 4 bases from J, leaving 12 bases between. This sequence originates from a man aged 55 to 70 with acute or convalescent COVID-19. The rearrangement links TRBV5-6 to TRBJ2-7; perhaps TRBD2 as D (5 bases). The sequencing input was peripheral blood. The CDR3 sequence: CASSPGLNYEQYF. The DNA for the CDR3 is TGTGCCAGCAGCCCCGGACTGAATTACGAGCAGTACTTC.